The 32 T cell receptor beta chains below all came from one sample that was sequenced in a study of cytomegalovirus exposure and HLA in healthy donors. The study ran its PCR with 60 Vbeta and 13 Jbeta primers. Some clones are missing from TCRdb's copy, which holds only in-frame ones; the method was immunoSEQ multiplex PCR. This sample has 120,000 or so clones, with roughly 80% found just once. What was sequenced was PBMCs. The receptors come from a man aged 25 to 45 in good health and CMV-seronegative.

The rearrangement uses TRBV5-4 and TRBJ1-4; 7 bases line up with TRBD1. The CDR3 has 15 amino acids. The germline CDR1 and CDR2 sequences are SGHNT and YYREEE (reference sequence). The ends lost 4 bases at V and 4 bases at J; junction bases unmatched: 7. This chain's CDR3 is CASSVSGGNNEKLFF. The CDR3 nucleotides read TGTGCCAGCAGCGTGTCAGGGGGAAATAATGAAAAACTGTTTTTT.

V gene TRBV30 combines with J gene TRBJ1-5; no definite D call. The CDR3 covers 14 residues. Trimming shortened V by 1 base and J by 0 bases, and 7 bases separated the two germline ends. CDR1 is GTSNPN and CDR2 is SVGIG in the germline V gene (reference sequence). Here the CDR3 reads CAWSAQHSNQPQHF. The CDR3 DNA follows: TGTGCCTGGAGTGCCCAACATAGCAATCAGCCCCAGCATTTT.

The chain recombines TRBV19 with TRBJ1-6, with 7 bases fitting TRBD1. The V and J ends lost 3 bases and 10 bases, in that order; junction bases with no gene match: 6. CDR1 is LNHDA and CDR2 is SQIVND in the germline V gene (reference sequence). The length of the CDR3 is 14 residues. This chain's CDR3 is CASSIAQGGSPLHF. CDR3 in DNA: TGTGCCAGTAGTATTGCGCAGGGGGGCTCACCCCTCCACTTT.

The V call is TRBV28, the J call TRBJ2-2, with D maybe TRBD1 (6 bases). The V end lost 1 base, the J end lost 6 bases, and 15 bases lay between the germline ends. CDR3 length: 16 residues. From germline, CDR1 is MDHEN and CDR2 SYDVKM. The CDR3 loop reads CASSLYQDRAPGELFF. CDR3 coding DNA: TGTGCCAGCAGTTTATACCAGGACAGAGCCCCCGGGGAGCTGTTTTTT.

The chain has TRBV6-5 and TRBJ1-1; D is unclear. V was trimmed by 6 bases and J by 0 bases, leaving 11 bases between them. CDR3 length: 14 amino acids. Germline V CDR1 and CDR2: MNHEY, SVGAGI. This CDR3 reads CASSRLSMNTEAFF. CDR3 sequence (DNA): TGTGCCAGCAGCCGACTTTCCATGAACACTGAAGCTTTCTTT.

The gene calls are TRBV6-5 and TRBJ2-2; D call uncertain. The CDR3 has 14 amino acids. Per germline, CDR1 MNHEY and CDR2 SVGAGI. Trimming cost V 7 bases and J 3 bases, with 12 bases left between them. This chain's CDR3 is CASKWQIHTGELFF. Written as DNA, the CDR3 is TGTGCCAGCAAATGGCAAATCCACACCGGGGAGCTGTTTTTT.

The gene calls are TRBV5-4 and TRBJ2-1; 7 positions agree with TRBD2. The CDR3 runs to 15 residues. Per germline, CDR1 SGHNT and CDR2 YYREEE (reference sequence). Losses at the gene ends were 2 bases for V and 2 bases for J; bases not matched to a gene: 4. This chain's CDR3 is CASSFPGLAYNEQFF. CDR3 nucleotide sequence: TGTGCCAGCAGCTTCCCCGGACTAGCCTACAATGAGCAGTTCTTC.

J is TRBJ2-3 and V is TRBV12-5; unclear D gene. The V end lost 6 bases, the J end lost 2 bases, and 6 bases lay between the germline ends. In germline, CDR1 is LGHNT, CDR2 FRNRAP. The CDR3 contains 12 residues. As DNA, the CDR3 is TGTGCTAGTGGAGTAGACACAGATACGCAGTATTTT. Amino acids: CASGVDTDTQYF.

The V call is TRBV30, the J call TRBJ1-1; D is perhaps TRBD1 (6 bases). V lost 0 bases to trimming and J lost 1 base, with 15 bases between them. Germline loops: CDR1 GTSNPN, CDR2 SVGIG (reference sequence). The CDR3 covers 16 residues. The CDR3 sequence is CAWSVWGGERNTEAFF. The CDR3 DNA is TGTGCCTGGAGTGTTTGGGGGGGCGAAAGGAACACTGAAGCTTTCTTT.

The chain recombines TRBV6-5 with TRBJ2-3; 8 nucleotides match TRBD1. Germline trimming cut 5 bases from V and 3 bases from J; bases unmatched to any gene: 4. Germline CDR1 reads MNHEY; CDR2 reads SVGAGI. The CDR3 length is 14 residues. The CDR3 coding sequence is TGTGCCAGCAGTCGGGGACAGGTAACAGATACGCAGTATTTT. This translates into CASSRGQVTDTQYF.

The rearrangement links TRBV19 to TRBJ1-5, with D uncertain. The V end lost 5 bases, the J end lost 2 bases, and 10 bases lay between the germline ends. The CDR3 loop spans 14 amino acids. Per the germline V gene, CDR1 is LNHDA and CDR2 is SQIVND (reference sequence). CDR3 sequence (DNA): TGTGCCAGTAGTGACAACTCCGGCAATCAGCCCCAGCATTTT. This translates into CASSDNSGNQPQHF.

The chain is built from TRBV29-1 and TRBJ1-2, with TRBD1 matching over 9 bases. Per the germline V gene, CDR1 is SQVTM and CDR2 is ANQGSEA. Unmatched junction bases numbered 8, after V lost 4 bases and J lost 2 bases. The CDR3 contains 15 residues. The CDR3 sequence is CSVANQTGGNYGYTF. The CDR3 DNA is TGCAGCGTTGCAAACCAAACAGGGGGCAACTATGGCTACACCTTC.

The chain combines TRBV19 with TRBJ1-5, with TRBD1 matching 7 bases. J was trimmed by 0 bases and V by 10 bases; bases with no gene match: 18. Germline CDR1 reads LNHDA; CDR2 reads SQIVND (reference sequence). The CDR3 extends over 18 amino acids. Here the CDR3 reads CATQNHRGDSYSNQPQHF. The CDR3, as DNA: TGTGCCACTCAAAATCATCGTGGGGACAGTTATAGCAATCAGCCCCAGCATTTT.

V usage is TRBV7-9 and J usage is TRBJ1-1; D uncertain. V gave up 8 bases and J gave up 3 bases, with 13 bases separating them. Germline CDR1 SEHNR, CDR2 FQNEAQ (reference sequence). The CDR3 is made up of 13 amino acids. The CDR3 sequence: CASGSVRYTEAFF. CDR3 bases: TGTGCCAGCGGGAGCGTTAGATACACTGAAGCTTTCTTT.

In this sample, this clone turned up a few times. V and J are TRBV28 and TRBJ2-1; D unresolved. Trimming cost V 2 bases and J 10 bases, with 6 bases left between them. Germline CDR1 reads MDHEN; CDR2 reads SYDVKM. There are 11 residues in the CDR3. The CDR3, as DNA: TGTGCCAGCAGTTTAGGCAGAGAGCAGTTCTTC. Translated, it gives CASSLGREQFF.

The V call is TRBV7-9, the J call TRBJ2-7, with D possibly matching TRBD2 (5 bases). Germline V gene lookup returns CDR1 SEHNR and CDR2 FQNEAQ (reference sequence). The CDR3 is 12 amino acids. V lost 5 bases to trimming and J lost 6 bases, with 11 bases between them. The CDR3 loop reads CASSPYRGEQYF. The CDR3, as DNA: TGTGCCAGCAGCCCATACCGGGGCGAGCAGTACTTC.

V is TRBV6-5 and J is TRBJ2-1, with 13 bases aligning to TRBD2. There are 16 residues in the CDR3. With 0 bases clipped from V and 6 bases from J, the junction kept 2 bases outside the gene matches. CDR1 and CDR2 (germline): MNHEY, SVGAGI. The CDR3 sequence: CASSYSRLAGGNEQFF. CDR3 coding DNA: TGTGCCAGCAGTTACTCCCGACTAGCGGGAGGCAATGAGCAGTTCTTC.

V usage is TRBV14 and J usage is TRBJ2-3; D is perhaps TRBD2 (5 bases). The CDR3 has 17 residues. V lost 3 bases, J lost 2 bases, and 18 bases lay in between. Germline V gene lookup returns CDR1 SGHDN and CDR2 FVKESK. The CDR3 nucleotides are TGTGCCAGCAGCCAGTCTCCCGGGATTTCCTACACAGATACGCAGTATTTT. This translates into CASSQSPGISYTDTQYF. Variable domain in full (rest from reference TRBV14 and TRBJ2-3): EAGVTQFPSHSVIEKGQTVTLRCDPISGHDNLYWYRRVMGKEIKFLLHFVKESKQDESGMPNNRFLAERTGGTYSTLKVQPAELEDSGVYFCASSQSPGISYTDTQYFGPGTRLTVL.

CDR3 region: CASSSGQASDIQYF. The CDR3 region has the DNA TGTGCCAGCAGCTCAGGACAGGCCAGCGACATTCAGTACTTC. The V and J genes are TRBV27 and TRBJ2-4; 7 nucleotides line up with TRBD1. This CDR3 has 14 amino acids. V lost 6 bases and J lost 8; bases outside the gene matches: 10. Per germline, CDR1 MNHEY and CDR2 SMNVEV (reference sequence).

The chain links TRBV29-1 to TRBJ1-2; D remains ambiguous. The CDR3 spans 13 residues. In germline, CDR1 is SQVTM, CDR2 ANQGSEA. V lost 4 bases, J lost 0 bases, and 9 bases lay in between. The CDR3: CSVAQLANYGYTF. The CDR3 nucleotides are TGCAGCGTTGCACAGCTTGCTAACTATGGCTACACCTTC.

This chain connects TRBV28 to TRBJ2-5; 7 bases match TRBD1. Germline CDR1 MDHEN, CDR2 SYDVKM. The J segment lost 4 bases and the V segment lost 3 bases, leaving 5 bases of the junction unmatched. The CDR3 spans 14 residues. The CDR3 DNA reads as TGTGCCAGCAGTTTGAGGGGGCCGTTAGAGACCCAGTACTTC. This sequence encodes CASSLRGPLETQYF.

In its sample, this clone was seen once. The chain has TRBV4-1 and TRBJ2-5, with D perhaps matching TRBD1 (6 bases). The J call may be wrong; the DNA end is better matched by TRBJ2-7. The germline CDR1 and CDR2 sequences are MGHRA and YSYEKL. The length of the CDR3 is 15 residues. The CDR3 DNA reads TGCGCCAGCAGCCAAGTTTTCGACAGGACCTACGAGCAGTACTTC. Its protein is CASSQVFDRTYEQYF.

V usage is TRBV9 and J usage is TRBJ2-7, with a tentative D call TRBD1 (6 bases). Germline CDR1 and CDR2: SGDLS and YYNGEE. V shed 0 bases and J shed 3 bases, with 13 bases lying between them. The CDR3 length is 15 residues. DNA of the CDR3: TGTGCCAGCAGCGTAGTGTCAGGGGACGGCTACGAGCAGTACTTC. Amino acids: CASSVVSGDGYEQYF. The full variable domain, its missing parts supplied by reference TRBV9 and TRBJ2-7, is DSGVTQTPKHLITATGQRVTLRCSPRSGDLSVYWYQQSLDQGLQFLIQYYNGEERAKGNILERFSAQQFPDLHSELNLSSLELGDSALYFCASSVVSGDGYEQYFGPGTRLTVT.

This sequence joins TRBV7-2 and TRBJ2-7, with 7 bases identical to TRBD1. The CDR3 loop spans 15 amino acids. CDR1 is SGHTA, CDR2 FQGNSA, per germline. V was pared by 2 bases and J by 2 bases, with 6 bases of the junction left unmatched. This CDR3 reads CASSLHGTATYEQYF. CDR3 nucleotide sequence: TGTGCCAGCAGCTTACATGGGACAGCTACCTACGAGCAGTACTTC.

This clone was seen a handful of times. V and J are TRBV2 and TRBJ2-1, with D maybe TRBD1 (5 bases). Trimming removed 3 bases at V and 8 bases at J, with 14 bases between. The CDR3 is 14 residues long. Germline CDR1 reads SNHLY; CDR2 reads FYNNEI. CDR3 coding DNA: TGTGCCAGCAGTGAGGGGCGGACGCAGGATGAGCAGTTCTTC. Amino acids: CASSEGRTQDEQFF.

This rearrangement joins TRBV7-6 to TRBJ2-3, with 9 nucleotides matching TRBD2. Germline values: CDR1 SGHVS, CDR2 FNYEAQ. V gave up 4 bases and J gave up 5 bases; unmatched junction bases: 10. The CDR3 covers 16 residues. CDR3 in amino acids: CASSSRGGGAIDTQYF. As DNA, the CDR3 is TGTGCCAGCAGCTCCCGGGGCGGGGGGGCAATAGATACGCAGTATTTT.

The chain links TRBV18 to TRBJ2-7; 8 bases are shared with TRBD2. The junction had 4 bases not matched to a gene; V was cut back by 3 bases and J by 3 bases. Germline CDR1 reads KGHSH; CDR2 reads LQKENI. This CDR3 contains 14 residues. The CDR3, as DNA: TGTGCCAGCTCACCGGGGACTAGTATCTACGAGCAGTACTTC. Its protein product is CASSPGTSIYEQYF.

This sequence joins TRBV6-1 and TRBJ2-3, with 13 bases lining up with TRBD2. The V gene's germline CDR1 is MNHNS and CDR2 SASEGT. CDR3 length: 17 amino acids. The trim removed 2 bases at V and 3 bases at J, leaving 5 bases unmatched. In nucleotides, the CDR3 is TGTGCCAGCAGTGAACGGACTAGCGGGAGTAGGACAGATACGCAGTATTTT. Amino acid sequence: CASSERTSGSRTDTQYF.

The V and J genes are TRBV28 and TRBJ2-3, with 8 bases aligning to TRBD2. After removal of 6 bases from V and 4 bases from J, the junction contained 21 bases not matched to a gene. CDR1 is MDHEN, CDR2 SYDVKM, per germline. There are 19 residues in the CDR3. The CDR3 is CASREPGLGRRYRSDTQYF. CDR3 coding DNA: TGTGCCAGCAGGGAACCGGGACTAGGTCGTCGTTATCGTTCAGATACGCAGTATTTT.

The chain links TRBV6-5 to TRBJ2-3; D is perhaps TRBD1 (6 bases). CDR1 is MNHEY and CDR2 is SVGAGI in the germline V gene. Trimming removed 6 bases at V and 2 bases at J, with 12 bases between. The CDR3 contains 14 residues. In nucleotides, the CDR3 is TGTGCCAGCAGATTTACAGGGTCCACAGATACGCAGTATTTT. This translates into CASRFTGSTDTQYF.

The count of this clone is one. The chain recombines TRBV10-2 with TRBJ2-3, with D possibly being TRBD1 (6 bases). CDR1 WSHSY and CDR2 SAAADI come from the germline V gene. CDR3 size: 14 residues. V shed 6 bases and J shed 0 bases, with 10 bases lying between them. CDR3 sequence reads: CASRGAYSTDTQYF. The CDR3 bases are TGCGCCAGCAGGGGGGCGTATAGCACAGATACGCAGTATTTT.

Note on this clone: Other nucleotide sequences in the sample specify the same CDR3. The chain is built from TRBV19 and TRBJ1-2; 7 bases agree with TRBD1. The CDR3 runs 14 residues. Trimming cost V 3 bases and J 3 bases; bases outside gene matches: 4. Per the germline V gene, CDR1 is LNHDA and CDR2 is SQIVND (reference sequence). The CDR3 sequence: CASSIRQGDYGYTF. The CDR3 bases are TGTGCCAGTAGTATCCGACAGGGAGACTATGGCTACACCTTC.